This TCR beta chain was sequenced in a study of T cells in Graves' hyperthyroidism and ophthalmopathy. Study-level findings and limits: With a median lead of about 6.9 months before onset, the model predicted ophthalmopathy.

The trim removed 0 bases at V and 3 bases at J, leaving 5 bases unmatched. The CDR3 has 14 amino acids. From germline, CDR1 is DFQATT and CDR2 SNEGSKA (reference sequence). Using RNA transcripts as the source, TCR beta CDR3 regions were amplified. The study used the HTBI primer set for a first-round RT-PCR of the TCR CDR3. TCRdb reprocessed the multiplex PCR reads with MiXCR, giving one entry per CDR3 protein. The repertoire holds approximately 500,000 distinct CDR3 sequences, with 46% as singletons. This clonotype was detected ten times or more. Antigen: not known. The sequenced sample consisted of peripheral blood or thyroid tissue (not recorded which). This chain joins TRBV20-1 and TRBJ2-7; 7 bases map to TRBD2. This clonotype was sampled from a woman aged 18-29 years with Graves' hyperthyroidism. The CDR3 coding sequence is TGCAGTGCTAGAGATTGGGGGAGGGTCTACGAGCAGTACTTC. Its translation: CSARDWGRVYEQYF.